This T cell receptor beta chain is from a study of blood T cell repertoires in COVID-19. Across the whole study: Samples came from the United States, Italy and Spain, spanning acute and convalescent COVID-19. T cells, B-cell-depleted T cells, or PBMCs provided the cDNA or gDNA that served as material.

Per the study methods: For nucleated cells, counts were estimated from reference gene primer amplification. TCRdb's table, derived via immunoSEQ multiplex PCR, lists solely in-frame clones and lacks some. The V and J calls and clone size are taken from that table; D and trimming were inferred from the DNA. The sample has some 150,000 clones; around nine tenths are singletons. The receptor comes from a woman in her forties or fifties with active or convalescent COVID-19. Sequencing was performed on peripheral blood.

CDR3 residues: CASSLLGQGDEQYF. For the CDR3, the DNA is TGTGCCAGCAGCTTACTCGGACAGGGCGACGAGCAGTACTTC. The rearrangement uses TRBV11-1 and TRBJ2-7; 8 bases match TRBD1. The CDR3 contains 14 residues. Losses at the gene ends were 2 bases for V and 5 bases for J; bases not matched to a gene: 5. Germline loops: CDR1 SGHAT, CDR2 FQDESV (reference sequence).